These 24 T cell receptor beta chains were all obtained from the same sample, sequenced in a study of relationships among human T cell subsets. Memory T cells were selected with anti-CD45RO beads from the CD45RA-negative fraction. Semiquantitative ARM-PCR amplified T cell receptor alpha and beta CDR3 regions from mRNA. Tagged nested gene-specific primers were used first, then communal superprimers amplified exponentially. TCRdb itself ran the multiplex PCR reads through MiXCR, one entry per CDR3 protein. The table lists thousands of distinct CDR3 sequences, approximately 50% of them singletons, with approximately 5.4% in the top ten. The sample was memory T cells sorted from blood. These TCRs come from a man aged 40-49 years in good health.

This sequence joins TRBV20-1 and TRBJ2-7, with TRBD2 matching 7 bases. The germline V gene has CDR1 DFQATT and CDR2 SNEGSKA (reference sequence). The CDR3 loop spans 14 amino acids. With V trimmed by 5 bases and J by 0 bases, 7 bases remained unmatched. CDR3 loop: CSASSGTSSYEQYF. The CDR3 DNA sequence: TGCAGTGCTTCCAGCGGGACCAGCTCCTACGAGCAGTACTTC.

The chain is built from TRBV29-1 and TRBJ2-5, with TRBD1 matching 7 bases. V was clipped by 4 bases and J by 6 bases; unmatched bases: 11. Per germline, CDR1 SQVTM and CDR2 ANQGSEA. The CDR3 loop spans 14 amino acids. Here the CDR3 DNA reads TGCAGCGTTGCGACAGGGCGGGCACCTCAGACCCAGTACTTC. The encoded protein is CSVATGRAPQTQYF.

There are a few counts of this clonotype. The V call is TRBV2, the J call TRBJ1-1, with D tentatively TRBD1 (5 bases). Germline CDR1 SNHLY, CDR2 FYNNEI. With 3 bases removed from V and 4 bases from J, the gap between germline ends came to 12 bases. This CDR3 spans 14 amino acids. The CDR3 spells CASSEGEGFTEAFF. CDR3 DNA sequence: TGTGCCAGCAGTGAGGGGGAGGGATTCACTGAAGCTTTCTTT.

The chain links TRBV29-1 to TRBJ2-3, with TRBD2 matching over 12 bases. The trim removed 6 bases at V and 0 bases at J, leaving 4 bases unmatched. There are 15 residues in the CDR3. Germline values: CDR1 SQVTM, CDR2 ANQGSEA. CDR3 DNA: TGCAGCGTGAAAACTAGCGGGGGGAGCACAGATACGCAGTATTTT. The encoded protein is CSVKTSGGSTDTQYF.

This chain joins TRBV7-9 and TRBJ2-5; D not certain. V was cut by 2 bases and J by 0 bases, with 10 bases left in between. Germline V gene sequence: CDR1 SEHNR, CDR2 FQNEAQ (reference sequence). The CDR3 sequence is 15 residues long. This chain's CDR3 is CASSLRSPYQETQYF. Written as DNA, the CDR3 is TGTGCCAGCAGCTTAAGATCCCCGTACCAAGAGACCCAGTACTTC.

The chain couples TRBV7-9 to TRBJ2-7; weak D call: TRBD1 (5 bases). The germline V gene encodes CDR1 SEHNR and CDR2 FQNEAQ (reference sequence). The CDR3 is 14 residues long. The ends were cut back, 1 base at V and 7 bases at J, with 14 bases in the middle. CDR3 in DNA: TGTGCCAGCAGCTTAGACAGGTCCTTCCCGGAGCAGTACTTC. Its protein product is CASSLDRSFPEQYF.

The CDR3 loop is CASSTGGVGSPLHF. Here the CDR3 DNA reads TGTGCCAGCAGTACAGGGGGCGTAGGTTCACCCCTCCACTTT. The chain employs TRBV28 and TRBJ1-6; 9 bases are a match to TRBD1. CDR1 and CDR2 from the germline V gene are MDHEN and SYDVKM. Trimming removed 5 bases from V and 9 bases from J; junction bases left unmatched: 5. This CDR3 comprises 14 residues. Combining the CDR3 with reference TRBV28 and TRBJ1-6 gives the whole variable domain DVKVTQSSRYLVKRTGEKVFLECVQDMDHENMFWYRQDPGLGLRLIYFSYDVKMKEKGDIPEGYSVSREKKERFSLILESASTNQTSMYLCASSTGGVGSPLHFGNGTRLTVT.

This clonotype has just a few counts. The chain couples TRBV28 to TRBJ1-1, with D maybe TRBD1 (5 bases). The V end lost 6 bases, the J end lost 1 base, and 9 bases lay between the germline ends. In germline, CDR1 is MDHEN, CDR2 SYDVKM. This CDR3 region has 13 residues. The DNA for the CDR3 is TGTGCCAGCAGACCTCAGGGGAACACTGAAGCTTTCTTT. Its translation: CASRPQGNTEAFF.

In this sample, this clonotype turned up a few times. V is TRBV25-1 and J is TRBJ2-1; D not certain. The CDR3 is made up of 14 amino acids. V lost 3 bases to trimming and J lost 5 bases, with 11 bases between them. The germline gives CDR1 MGHDK, CDR2 SYGVNS. The CDR3 DNA reads TGTGCCAGCAGTGATTCCAGCAGAAACAATGAGCAGTTCTTC. This codes for CASSDSSRNNEQFF.

The chain uses TRBV7-6 and TRBJ1-3; D is undetermined. This CDR3 is built from 15 residues. V was shortened by 2 bases and J by 0 bases, with 8 bases between the two germline ends. Germline lookup yields CDR1 SGHVS and CDR2 FNYEAQ. The CDR3 reads CASSLNAVSGNTIYF. CDR3 DNA: TGTGCCAGCAGCTTAAACGCAGTCTCTGGAAACACCATATATTTT.

V is TRBV7-2 and J is TRBJ2-1, with a possible D match to TRBD1 (5 bases). The V and J ends lost 5 bases and 9 bases respectively, with 14 bases between them. Germline lookup yields CDR1 SGHTA and CDR2 FQGNSA. This CDR3 is built from 13 residues. The CDR3 sequence: CASSQYQGSEQFF. As DNA, the CDR3 is TGTGCCAGCAGCCAATATCAGGGATCTGAGCAGTTCTTC.

The chain has TRBV6-1 and TRBJ2-7; TRBD2 agrees at 13 bases. Germline lookup yields CDR1 MNHNS and CDR2 SASEGT. This CDR3 is built from 15 residues. With V trimmed by 6 bases and J by 5 bases, 7 bases remained unmatched. CDR3 protein: CASSWTSGRIDEQYF. The CDR3 nucleotides are TGTGCCAGCAGCTGGACTAGCGGGAGAATCGACGAGCAGTACTTC.

The rearrangement links TRBV12-3 or TRBV12-4 to TRBJ1-5; 11 bases agree with TRBD1. J lost 7 bases, V lost 5 bases, and 4 bases had no gene match. This CDR3 contains 14 residues. The CDR3 coding sequence is TGTGCCAGCAGTGGGACAGGGGGGAGGCAGCCCCAGCATTTT. It specifies CASSGTGGRQPQHF.

This clonotype was detected a few times. The chain employs TRBV4-2 and TRBJ2-1, with 8 bases fitting TRBD2. CDR3 length: 14 amino acids. Germline V gene sequence: CDR1 LGHNA, CDR2 YNFKEQ. V was pared by 6 bases and J by 7 bases, with 8 bases of the junction left unmatched. CDR3 DNA: TGTGCCAGCAGGAGCGGGAGTAATTTGAATGAGCAGTTCTTC. Amino acid sequence: CASRSGSNLNEQFF.

This clonotype was seen a handful of times. The V and J genes are TRBV28 and TRBJ1-1; 10 nucleotides line up with TRBD1. This CDR3 has 20 amino acids. Losses at the gene ends were 8 bases for V and 5 bases for J; bases not matched to a gene: 26. Germline CDR1 and CDR2: MDHEN and SYDVKM. The chain's CDR3 is CASVLTRGRGRDRGGTEAFF. DNA of the CDR3: TGTGCCAGCGTCCTTACCAGGGGCAGGGGAAGGGACAGGGGAGGAACTGAAGCTTTCTTT.

CDR3 residues: CASSTGGASYNEQFF. The CDR3 nucleotides are TGTGCCAGCAGTACAGGGGGCGCTTCTTACAATGAGCAGTTCTTC. This chain connects TRBV7-9 to TRBJ2-1; TRBD1 aligns across 9 bases. CDR3 length: 15 amino acids. V lost 6 bases to trimming and J lost 4 bases; unmatched junction nucleotides: 7. Germline loops: CDR1 SEHNR, CDR2 FQNEAQ (reference sequence).

The chain recombines TRBV12-3 or TRBV12-4 with TRBJ1-6; D perhaps matches TRBD1 (5 bases). V was cut by 6 bases and J by 10 bases, with 22 bases left in between. CDR3 length: 16 residues. The CDR3 loop is CASRGPGTQRRSPLHF. The CDR3 DNA sequence: TGTGCCAGCAGGGGGCCCGGGACCCAGAGAAGGTCACCCCTCCACTTT.

This clonotype has just one count. The V gene is TRBV29-1, the J gene TRBJ2-7; a weak D match, TRBD2 (6 bases). Germline assignment: CDR1 SQVTM and CDR2 ANQGSEA. The CDR3 spans 12 residues. Trimming took 4 bases from V and 2 from J, leaving 9 bases between them. This chain's CDR3 is CSVARGPYEQYF. The CDR3 bases are TGCAGCGTTGCGCGGGGACCCTACGAGCAGTACTTC.

The chain links TRBV10-3 to TRBJ2-3; tentatively, D is TRBD2 (5 bases). CDR3 size: 14 residues. Germline V gene lookup returns CDR1 ENHRY and CDR2 SYGVKD. Trimming took off 4 bases at V and 0 bases at J, with 8 bases between the two ends. The chain's CDR3 is CAISGQRSTDTQYF. Here the CDR3 DNA reads TGTGCCATCAGTGGTCAGCGGAGCACAGATACGCAGTATTTT.

The genes are TRBV10-1 and TRBJ2-3; D unresolved. V lost 6 bases, J lost 4 bases, and 11 bases lay in between. The CDR3 totals 13 residues. Germline CDR1 reads WNHNN; CDR2 reads SYGVQD (reference sequence). The DNA for the CDR3 is TGCGCCAGCAGCCCCCAGTTGGCAGATACGCAGTATTTT. This gives the protein CASSPQLADTQYF.

This chain joins TRBV7-9 and TRBJ2-3, with 9 bases matching TRBD1. From germline, CDR1 is SEHNR and CDR2 FQNEAQ (reference sequence). V lost 1 base to trimming and J lost 5 bases; unmatched junction nucleotides: 4. The CDR3 extends over 15 amino acids. CDR3 loop: CASSLDRGLGDTQYF. CDR3 coding DNA: TGTGCCAGCAGCTTAGACAGGGGGCTAGGAGATACGCAGTATTTT.

V gene TRBV7-9 combines with J gene TRBJ1-6, with D possibly matching TRBD1 (5 bases). Between the trimmed V and J ends, which lost 3 bases and 10 bases, there was a span of 10 bases. CDR1 and CDR2 from the germline V gene are SEHNR and FQNEAQ (reference sequence). This CDR3 has 13 residues. The CDR3 spells CASSFEGRSPLHF. As DNA, the CDR3 is TGTGCCAGCAGCTTTGAGGGGCGATCACCCCTCCACTTT.

Note on this clonotype: At one boundary the junction diverges from the germline segment, which might be a read error. This chain uses TRBV7-2 with TRBJ1-4; 7 nucleotides agree with TRBD1. The CDR3 extends over 13 amino acids. Per the germline V gene, CDR1 is SGHTA and CDR2 is FQGNSA. CDR3 protein: CASSPQGREKLSF. CDR3 bases: TGTGCCAGCAGTCCACAGGGGAGAGAAAAACTGTCTTTT.

This clonotype appeared a few times. This chain connects TRBV11-3 to TRBJ2-7, with D hard to call. The ends were cut back, 0 bases at V and 3 bases at J, with 12 bases in the middle. There are 15 residues in the CDR3. The germline gives CDR1 SGHNT, CDR2 YENEEA. CDR3 DNA: TGTGCCAGCAGCTTAGATCCCGCCAGCTACTACGAGCAGTACTTC. Protein sequence: CASSLDPASYYEQYF. Together with reference TRBV11-3 and TRBJ2-7, the CDR3 gives the full variable domain: EAGVVQSPRYKIIEKKQPVAFWCNPISGHNTLYWYLQNLGQGPELLIRYENEEAVDDSQLPKDRFSAERLKGVDSTLKIQPAELGDSAVYLCASSLDPASYYEQYFGPGTRLTVT.